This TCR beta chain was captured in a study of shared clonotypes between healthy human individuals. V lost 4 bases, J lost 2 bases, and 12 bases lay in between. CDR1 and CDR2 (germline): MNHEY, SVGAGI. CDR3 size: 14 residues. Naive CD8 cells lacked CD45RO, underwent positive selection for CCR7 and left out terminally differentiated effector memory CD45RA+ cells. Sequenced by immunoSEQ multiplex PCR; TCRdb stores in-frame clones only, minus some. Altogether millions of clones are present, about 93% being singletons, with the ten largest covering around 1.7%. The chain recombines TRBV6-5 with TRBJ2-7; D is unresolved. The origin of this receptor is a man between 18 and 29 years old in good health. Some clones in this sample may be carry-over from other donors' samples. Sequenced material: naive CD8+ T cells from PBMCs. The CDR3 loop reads CASSSGRRPYEQYF. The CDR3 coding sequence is TGTGCCAGCAGTTCCGGACGTAGACCCTACGAGCAGTACTTC.